This TCR beta chain was obtained from a study of regulatory and conventional T cells in RAG deficiency. General study points: Shannon entropy was markedly lower and Simpson indices higher in RAG-deficient patients than control T-cell subsets. These Omenn syndrome Treg sorts may hold peripherally activated cells instead. Shorter CDR3s in all patient subsets; >80% Treg-Tconv overlap in Omenn.

Sequenced by immunoSEQ multiplex PCR; TCRdb stores in-frame clones only, minus some. The sample carries more than 10,000 clones, just under 95% recorded once. The CDR3 spans 16 residues. V gave up 6 bases and J gave up 3 bases, with 19 bases separating them. The germline V gene has CDR1 SEHNR and CDR2 FQNEAQ (reference sequence). Genomic DNA came from blood conventional CD4+ T cells gated CD25-low CD127-high. A word on this clone: Its target is unknown.

These same records also appear under a second study, on regulatory T cells. Per that paper: Amplification used 52 TRBV primers and 13 TRBJ primers. Patient repertoires had restricted TRB V-J pairs and skewed V and J usage, most in Tregs.

Material: CD4+ effector T cells sorted from blood. V usage is TRBV7-9 and J usage is TRBJ2-3, with TRBD1 as a possible D gene (5 bases). This receptor was taken from a human donor in good health. CDR3 in DNA: TGTGCCAGCAGAGGGCGGCAGGGTGAATTTACAGATACGCAGTATTTT. This encodes CASRGRQGEFTDTQYF.